The present entry profiles one T cell receptor (beta chain) with its context. The source of the sample is a study of cytomegalovirus exposure and HLA in healthy donors. PCR employed 60 Vbeta and 13 Jbeta primers. Profiled with immunoSEQ multiplex PCR; TCRdb holds only in-frame clones, not every one. The sample comprises about 160,000 clones, about 82% of which are singletons, and 2.4% rests with the top ten. Germline values: CDR1 SGHRS, CDR2 YFSETQ. The CDR3 has 12 amino acids. The V and J ends lost 2 bases and 7 bases respectively, with 7 bases between them. This TCR derives from a male donor in good health and CMV-seronegative. Sequenced sample: PBMCs. V usage is TRBV5-1 and J usage is TRBJ2-1; no reliable D call. The CDR3: CASSFGTNEQFF. CDR3 nucleotide sequence: TGCGCCAGCAGCTTCGGTACGAATGAGCAGTTCTTC. The variable domain in full, completed from reference TRBV5-1 and TRBJ2-1, reads KAGVTQTPRYLIKTRGQQVTLSCSPISGHRSVSWYQQTPGQGLQFLFEYFSETQRNKGNFPGRFSGRQFSNSRSEMNVSTLELGDSALYLCASSFGTNEQFFGPGTRLTVL.